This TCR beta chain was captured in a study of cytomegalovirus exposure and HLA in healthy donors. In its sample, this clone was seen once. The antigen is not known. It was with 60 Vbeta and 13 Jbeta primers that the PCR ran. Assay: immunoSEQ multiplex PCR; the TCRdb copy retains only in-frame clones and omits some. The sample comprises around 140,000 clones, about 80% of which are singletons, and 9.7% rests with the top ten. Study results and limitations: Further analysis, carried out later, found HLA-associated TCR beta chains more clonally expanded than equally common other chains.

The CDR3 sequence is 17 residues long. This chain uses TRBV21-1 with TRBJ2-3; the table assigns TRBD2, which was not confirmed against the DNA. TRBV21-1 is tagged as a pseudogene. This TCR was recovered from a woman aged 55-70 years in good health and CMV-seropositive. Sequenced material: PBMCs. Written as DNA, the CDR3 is TGTGCCAGCAGCAAAGGTAGTCTAGCGGGACGGACAGATACGCAGTATTTT. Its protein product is CASSKGSLAGRTDTQYF.